A single sample is the source of the 16 T cell receptor beta chains below, sequenced in a study of T-cell reconstitution after alpha-beta-depleted transplantation in children. During its preparation, the TCRbeta library received unique molecular identifiers. TCRdb fed the PCR reads into MiXCR, producing one record per CDR3 protein. The data hold about 240,000 distinct CDR3 sequences, with 25% observed a single time. The sample was PBMCs, taken before TCRalphabeta/CD19-depleted stem cell transplant. The receptors originated from a girl aged 2-10 years with Fanconi anemia, due to receive a stem cell transplant.

This clonotype has at least ten counts. Here the CDR3 DNA reads TGCGCCAGCAGCGGAGACAGGGGGCCGGAGACCCAGTACTTC. It codes for CASSGDRGPETQYF. The chain employs TRBV5-1 and TRBJ2-5; 10 nucleotides line up with TRBD1. This CDR3 comprises 14 residues. Germline V gene sequence: CDR1 SGHRS, CDR2 YFSETQ. V gave up 4 bases and J gave up 5 bases; unmatched junction bases: 5. Together with reference TRBV5-1 and TRBJ2-5, the CDR3 gives the full variable domain: KAGVTQTPRYLIKTRGQQVTLSCSPISGHRSVSWYQQTPGQGLQFLFEYFSETQRNKGNFPGRFSGRQFSNSRSEMNVSTLELGDSALYLCASSGDRGPETQYFGPGTRLLVL.

A few counts support this clonotype. The V gene is TRBV5-1, the J gene TRBJ2-1; 9 nucleotides agree with TRBD2. Trimming at V came to 0 bases and at J to 7 bases, leaving 11 bases not matched to a gene. CDR1 is SGHRS, CDR2 YFSETQ, per germline. This CDR3 spans 17 amino acids. CDR3 sequence reads: CASSLGLSTSGWNEQFF. As DNA, the CDR3 is TGCGCCAGCAGCTTGGGCCTCTCTACTAGCGGGTGGAATGAGCAGTTCTTC. The whole variable domain, filled in from reference TRBV5-1 and TRBJ2-1, reads KAGVTQTPRYLIKTRGQQVTLSCSPISGHRSVSWYQQTPGQGLQFLFEYFSETQRNKGNFPGRFSGRQFSNSRSEMNVSTLELGDSALYLCASSLGLSTSGWNEQFFGPGTRLTVL.

This rearrangement joins TRBV5-1 to TRBJ1-3; D not certain. The CDR3 runs 13 residues. The germline V gene has CDR1 SGHRS and CDR2 YFSETQ. With 0 bases removed from V and 4 bases from J, the gap between germline ends came to 5 bases. As DNA, the CDR3 is TGCGCCAGCAGCTTGGTAGCGGGAAACACCATATATTTT. Protein product: CASSLVAGNTIYF. Drawing the rest from reference TRBV5-1 and TRBJ1-3, the complete variable domain is KAGVTQTPRYLIKTRGQQVTLSCSPISGHRSVSWYQQTPGQGLQFLFEYFSETQRNKGNFPGRFSGRQFSNSRSEMNVSTLELGDSALYLCASSLVAGNTIYFGEGSWLTVV.

The chain is built from TRBV29-1 and TRBJ2-7, with 8 bases matching TRBD2. Germline-derived CDR1 and CDR2 are SQVTM and ANQGSEA. V dropped 4 bases and J dropped 5; count of bases not matched to a gene: 10. The CDR3 loop spans 14 amino acids. The CDR3 here is CSVGPRGGEDEQYF. CDR3 nucleotides: TGCAGCGTTGGCCCTCGGGGGGGCGAGGACGAGCAGTACTTC.

The sample holds a few counts of this clonotype. The V gene is TRBV5-1, the J gene TRBJ2-1; TRBD2 agrees at 13 bases. V lost 4 bases and J lost 7; bases outside the gene matches: 8. The CDR3 has 16 amino acids. In germline, CDR1 is SGHRS, CDR2 YFSETQ. The CDR3 DNA sequence: TGCGCCAGCAGCCTGCATACTAGCGGGAGGGATAATGAGCAGTTCTTC. Translating it yields CASSLHTSGRDNEQFF.

A few counts support this clonotype. The V call is TRBV20-1, the J call TRBJ2-2; D call uncertain. Trimming stripped 4 bases from V and 0 bases from J, with 9 bases between. The V gene's germline CDR1 is DFQATT and CDR2 SNEGSKA (reference sequence). CDR3 size: 14 residues. The CDR3 DNA is TGCAGTGCTATATTCTCAGCGAACACCGGGGAGCTGTTTTTT. It yields the protein CSAIFSANTGELFF.

This chain connects TRBV4-2 to TRBJ2-7; 9 bases are shared with TRBD2. J was trimmed by 2 bases and V by 0 bases; bases with no gene match: 11. CDR3 length: 18 amino acids. Per germline, CDR1 LGHNA and CDR2 YNFKEQ. CDR3 sequence reads: CASSQEGPEAGGPYEQYF. The CDR3 DNA reads as TGTGCCAGCAGCCAAGAAGGTCCGGAGGCGGGGGGGCCCTACGAGCAGTACTTC.

The chain carries TRBV7-7 and TRBJ2-1; TRBD1 might be the D (6 bases). Per the germline V gene, CDR1 is SSHAT and CDR2 is FNYEAQ (reference sequence). The CDR3 extends over 14 amino acids. V lost 5 bases to trimming and J lost 5 bases, with 13 bases between them. CDR3 sequence: CASSLTGYHNEQFF. CDR3 sequence (DNA): TGTGCCAGCAGCCTCACAGGGTACCACAATGAGCAGTTCTTC.

This clonotype was counted a few times. The chain combines TRBV4-2 with TRBJ2-5, with D uncertain. CDR1 and CDR2 from the germline V gene are LGHNA and YNFKEQ. V was cut by 1 base and J by 5 bases, with 17 bases left in between. There are 16 residues in the CDR3. The CDR3 nucleotides are TGTGCCAGCAGCCAAGCTACTCCTAGATTCGGGGAGACCCAGTACTTC. It translates to CASSQATPRFGETQYF.

This clonotype was detected many times. The J gene is TRBJ1-1, the V gene TRBV29-1; D is uncertain. Germline V lookup: CDR1 SQVTM, CDR2 ANQGSEA. The CDR3 covers 14 residues. V was pared by 6 bases and J by 5 bases, with 19 bases between. As DNA, the CDR3 is TGCAGCGTGGAGGGTCGGCCGGTAAGAACTGAAGCTTTCTTT. This sequence encodes CSVEGRPVRTEAFF.

The chain uses TRBV20-1 and TRBJ2-1; unclear D gene. Trimming took off 6 bases at V and 7 bases at J, with 13 bases between the two ends. The germline gives CDR1 DFQATT, CDR2 SNEGSKA (reference sequence). This CDR3 comprises 12 residues. For the CDR3, the DNA is TGCAGTGCGCCGTGGAGTGGGAATGAGCAGTTCTTC. As protein: CSAPWSGNEQFF.

This clonotype was detected ten times or more. This chain links TRBV5-1 with TRBJ2-1; 12 bases match TRBD1. The CDR3 loop spans 16 amino acids. CDR1 SGHRS and CDR2 YFSETQ come from the germline V gene. V was pared by 2 bases and J by 10 bases, with 10 bases of the junction left unmatched. The CDR3 nucleotides are TGCGCCAGCAGCTTAAGCCCCGGGACAGGGGGCGAAGAGCAGTTCTTC. Translated, it gives CASSLSPGTGGEEQFF.

This rearrangement joins TRBV28 to TRBJ2-1; D gene ambiguous. Trimming took off 0 bases at V and 5 bases at J, with 8 bases between the two ends. The CDR3 is 14 residues long. Per the germline V gene, CDR1 is MDHEN and CDR2 is SYDVKM. The CDR3 region is CASSLWVSDNEQFF. For the CDR3, the DNA is TGTGCCAGCAGTTTATGGGTATCAGACAATGAGCAGTTCTTC.

The rearrangement links TRBV20-1 to TRBJ2-7; 11 bases are shared with TRBD2. The CDR3 runs to 13 residues. V was pared by 6 bases and J by 4 bases, with 5 bases of the junction left unmatched. Germline-derived CDR1 and CDR2 are DFQATT and SNEGSKA (reference sequence). The CDR3 DNA reads TGCAGTGCGCAGGGACTAGCGGATTACGAGCAGTACTTC. Its protein is CSAQGLADYEQYF.

This clonotype appeared a few times. CDR3 DNA sequence: TGTGCCATCAGTGAGCTTGAAACACTAAGAACCTACGAGCAGTACTTC. This sequence encodes CAISELETLRTYEQYF. This chain uses TRBV10-3 with TRBJ2-7; D gene unclear. Germline-derived CDR1 and CDR2 are ENHRY and SYGVKD. V shed 2 bases and J shed 2 bases, with 16 bases lying between them. This CDR3 is 16 amino acids long.

The V and J genes are TRBV2 and TRBJ2-1; 8 bases are a match to TRBD2. Germline CDR1 SNHLY, CDR2 FYNNEI. CDR3 size: 16 residues. V shed 6 bases and J 0 bases; nucleotides not matched to a gene: 7. The CDR3 reads CASRATSGSSYNEQFF. CDR3 nucleotides: TGTGCCAGCAGGGCAACTAGCGGAAGCTCCTACAATGAGCAGTTCTTC.